This T cell receptor (beta chain) originates from a study of T cells in localized non-small cell lung cancer. Study-wide results and limits: A denser population of T cells in blood accompanied longer overall survival. Uninvolved adjacent lung had the highest recorded T cell clonality, with tumor below it. Median around 62 top-100 tumor clones were shared with paired adjacent lung.

To note about this clone: Its specificity is unknown. The junction differs from germline at one of its ends, possibly a read error.

The table came from immunoSEQ multiplex PCR; TCRdb's copy has only in-frame clones and leaves some out. The repertoire holds about 33,000 clones, with around 77% as singletons. CDR3 length: 13 residues. The germline V gene encodes CDR1 SQVTM and CDR2 ANQGSEA. This TCR derives from a male donor at least 60 years old with stage III squamous cell lung carcinoma. This chain uses TRBV29-1 with TRBJ2-1; 8 bases line up with TRBD2. The sequenced sample was peripheral blood, obtained before any cancer treatment. CDR3 loop: CSVEAGVGNEQFF. For the CDR3, the DNA is TGCAGCGTCGAAGCGGGAGTCGGAAATGAGCAGTTCTTC.